The entry below gives a single T cell receptor beta chain sequence along with its context. What it recognizes is unknown. Use of 60 Vbeta and 13 Jbeta primers characterized the PCR. Method: immunoSEQ multiplex PCR; TCRdb's copy keeps in-frame clones and lacks some. The repertoire holds tens of thousands of clones, with roughly 84% as singletons. Regarding donors, all were healthy bone marrow donors. The data are from a study of cytomegalovirus exposure and HLA in healthy donors. Study-wide findings and caveats: Three chains linked to CMV were shown in vitro to be specific for CMV antigens.

Germline V lookup: CDR1 SGHVS, CDR2 FNYEAQ. The V and J ends lost 4 bases and 4 bases respectively, with 16 bases between them. The CDR3 sequence is 15 residues long. This receptor was taken from a woman aged 18-35 years in good health and CMV-seronegative. The chain links TRBV7-6 to TRBJ1-1, with no clear D. Sequencing input: PBMCs. CDR3 bases: TGTGCCAGCAGCTCGGGAGGGCTCTCGGGCACTGAAGCTTTCTTT. Its translation: CASSSGGLSGTEAFF.